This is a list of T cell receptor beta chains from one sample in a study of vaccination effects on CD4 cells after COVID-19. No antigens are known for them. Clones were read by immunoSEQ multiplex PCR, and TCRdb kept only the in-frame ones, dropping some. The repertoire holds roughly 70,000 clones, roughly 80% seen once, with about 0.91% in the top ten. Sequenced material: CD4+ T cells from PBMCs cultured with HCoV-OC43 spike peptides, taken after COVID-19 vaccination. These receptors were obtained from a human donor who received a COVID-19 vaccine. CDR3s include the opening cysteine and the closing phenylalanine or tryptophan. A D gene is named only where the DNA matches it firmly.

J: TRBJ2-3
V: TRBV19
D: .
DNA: TGTGCCAGTAGTCCCCGGACCGGGACGAGCACAGATACGCAGTATTTT
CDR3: CASSPRTGTSTDTQYF

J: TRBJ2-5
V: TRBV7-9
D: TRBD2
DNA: TGTGCCAGCAGCCTCGATCGATTAGCGGGGGCTTCTCCCCAAGAGACCCAGTACTTC
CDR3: CASSLDRLAGASPQETQYF

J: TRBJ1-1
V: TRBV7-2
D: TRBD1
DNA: TGTGCCAGCAGCCCTGGACAGGGGGCAGCTGGATTTGGTACTGAAGCTTTCTTT
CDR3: CASSPGQGAAGFGTEAFF

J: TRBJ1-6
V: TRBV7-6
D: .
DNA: TGTGCCAGCAGCTTAGCGGGACGGACCTATAATTCACCCCTCCACTTT
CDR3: CASSLAGRTYNSPLHF

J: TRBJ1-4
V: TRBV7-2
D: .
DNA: TGTGCCAGCAGCTTAGGAAGGCAGGCTAATGAAAAACTGTTTTTT
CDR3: CASSLGRQANEKLFF

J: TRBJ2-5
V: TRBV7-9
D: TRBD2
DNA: TGTGCCAGCAGCCCGGGACTAGCGGGGGGGCAAGAGACCCAGTACTTC
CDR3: CASSPGLAGGQETQYF

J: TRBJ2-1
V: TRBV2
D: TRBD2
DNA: TGTGCCAGCAGTGCCCTAGCGGGGCGGCAGTTCTTC
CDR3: CASSALAGRQFF

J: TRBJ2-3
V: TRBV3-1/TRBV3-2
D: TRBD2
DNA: TGTGCCAGCAGCTTTGCCAGGGCGCGGGGGAACACAGATACGCAGTATTTT
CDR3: CASSFARARGNTDTQYF

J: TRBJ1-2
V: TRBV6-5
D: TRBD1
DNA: TGTGCCAGCAGGGACAGGGAAGAATATGGCTACACCTTC
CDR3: CASRDREEYGYTF

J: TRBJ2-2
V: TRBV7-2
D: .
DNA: TGTGCCAGCAGATCGATTGCGAACACCGGGGAGCTGTTTTTT
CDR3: CASRSIANTGELFF